The 7 T cell receptor beta chains below come from one sample, sequenced in a study of blood T cell repertoires in COVID-19. Some clones are missing from TCRdb's copy, which holds only in-frame ones; the method was immunoSEQ multiplex PCR. The sample shows approximately 200,000 clones, approximately 86% of them seen only once. Sequenced: PBMCs or T cells enriched from blood (not recorded which). These receptors were taken from a woman aged 25-40 years who had been exposed to COVID-19.

This clone is a singleton in its sample. This chain uses TRBV6-5 with TRBJ1-1; a weak D match, TRBD1 (6 bases). Germline lookup yields CDR1 MNHEY and CDR2 SVGAGI. The V and J ends lost 8 bases and 3 bases respectively, with 10 bases between them. The CDR3 runs to 12 residues. This CDR3 reads CASFTGHTEAFF. CDR3 coding DNA: TGTGCCAGCTTTACAGGGCACACTGAAGCTTTCTTT.

V and J are TRBV5-5 and TRBJ2-7, with a possible D match to TRBD2 (6 bases). Trimming left V 0 bases short and J 2 bases short, with 18 bases between. Germline V gene data show CDR1 as SGHKS and CDR2 as YYEKEE (reference sequence). This CDR3 region has 17 residues. The CDR3 coding sequence is TGTGCCAGCAGCTTGGCGTTTTACGGGAGATCTACCTACGAGCAGTACTTC. It specifies CASSLAFYGRSTYEQYF.

The V and J genes are TRBV18 and TRBJ2-7; TRBD1 aligns across 7 bases. The CDR3 contains 15 residues. CDR1 is KGHSH and CDR2 is LQKENI in the germline V gene. The J segment lost 0 bases and the V segment lost 2 bases, leaving 4 bases of the junction unmatched. The CDR3 loop reads CASSPGPGGSYEQYF. The CDR3 DNA sequence: TGTGCCAGCTCACCAGGGCCAGGGGGCTCCTACGAGCAGTACTTC.

This clone has ten or more counts. This rearrangement joins TRBV5-1 to TRBJ2-1; 9 bases fit TRBD2. V was pared by 5 bases and J by 6 bases, with 15 bases of the junction left unmatched. In germline, CDR1 is SGHRS, CDR2 YFSETQ. This CDR3 has 17 amino acids. The CDR3 sequence is CASRRGAEAGGFNEQFF. The DNA for the CDR3 is TGCGCCAGCAGGCGAGGAGCGGAAGCGGGGGGATTCAATGAGCAGTTCTTC.

The chain links TRBV27 to TRBJ1-6, with 7 bases fitting TRBD1. The CDR3 contains 14 residues. V dropped 6 bases and J dropped 6; count of bases not matched to a gene: 5. The germline gives CDR1 MNHEY, CDR2 SMNVEV (reference sequence). The DNA for the CDR3 is TGTGCCAGCAGGCCCAGACAGGGTAATTCACCCCTCCACTTT. Translation: CASRPRQGNSPLHF.

This clone was picked up one time. The rearrangement links TRBV21-1 to TRBJ1-1. TRBV21-1 is recorded as a pseudogene. This CDR3 is 15 amino acids long. In nucleotides, the CDR3 is TGTGCCAGCAGCAAGATGGAGGGATGGAGCACTGAAGCTTTCTTT. Translated: CASSKMEGWSTEAFF.

CDR3 sequence (DNA): TGTGCCAGCAGTCATACAGGGGGGGACACTGAAGCTTTCTTT. Its protein is CASSHTGGDTEAFF. This chain uses TRBV27 with TRBJ1-1, with 8 bases fitting TRBD1. From germline, CDR1 is MNHEY and CDR2 SMNVEV (reference sequence). The CDR3 extends over 14 amino acids. The J segment lost 3 bases and the V segment lost 5 bases, leaving 5 bases of the junction unmatched.